These 18 T cell receptor beta chains came from one sample sequenced in a study of OX40 agonist ivuxolimab in advanced cancers. Preparation of the library involved the immunoSEQ multiplex PCR assay. In TCRdb, the immuneACCESS table is reduced to in-frame sequences with V and J assigned. These tables do not hold every clone; where another copy was compared, an unresolved V gene accounts for under half, and the others remain unexplained. This sample lists about 96,000 clones; 70% to 85% were detected once. 4.5% to 6% of the sample is taken by the ten largest. Sequences were derived from CD4+ or CD8+ T cells sorted from blood, sampled in a trial of the OX40 agonist ivuxolimab. All receptors derive from an adult with an advanced solid tumor such as melanoma, head and neck, liver or kidney cancer.

This clone was counted only a few times. This sequence joins TRBV19 and TRBJ1-6, with D perhaps matching TRBD1 (6 bases). The germline V gene has CDR1 LNHDA and CDR2 SQIVND (reference sequence). V was cut by 8 bases and J by 9 bases, with 14 bases left in between. The CDR3 loop spans 13 amino acids. As DNA, the CDR3 is TGTGCCAGTCAACAGGGCGGGGGTTCACCCCTCCACTTT. Translating it yields CASQQGGGSPLHF.

The chain joins TRBV21-1 to TRBJ1-2; TRBD1 reflects the table's D call only, with no check against the DNA. TRBV21-1 is a pseudogene. CDR3 length equals 10 residues. The CDR3 reads CASRAGGYTF. The CDR3 nucleotides are TGTGCCAGCAGGGCAGGAGGCTACACCTTC.

This clone has just one count. The V and J genes are TRBV5-8 and TRBJ2-6; no clear D. V was shortened by 0 bases and J by 0 bases, with 10 bases between the two germline ends. Germline V gene lookup returns CDR1 SGHTS and CDR2 YDEGEE. CDR3 length: 17 residues. CDR3 coding DNA: TGTGCCAGCAGCTTGGCTTCTAGGAGCTCTGGGGCCAACGTCCTGACTTTC. Translated, it gives CASSLASRSSGANVLTF.

The V gene is TRBV2, the J gene TRBJ2-1; D possibly matches TRBD1 or TRBD2 (5 bases each). The CDR3 runs 14 residues. Germline CDR1 reads SNHLY; CDR2 reads FYNNEI. The ends were cut back, 3 bases at V and 1 base at J, with 7 bases in the middle. The CDR3 sequence: CASSEGESYNEQFF. As DNA, the CDR3 is TGTGCCAGCAGTGAGGGGGAGTCCTACAATGAGCAGTTCTTC.

The V gene is TRBV29-1, the J gene TRBJ2-3, with 9 bases lining up with TRBD1. J was trimmed by 5 bases and V by 6 bases; bases with no gene match: 9. This CDR3 is 14 amino acids long. Germline loops: CDR1 SQVTM, CDR2 ANQGSEA. The CDR3 loop is CSVWDRATGDTQYF. The CDR3 region has the DNA TGCAGCGTCTGGGACAGGGCTACCGGAGATACGCAGTATTTT.

The chain uses TRBV30 and TRBJ1-1; 10 positions agree with TRBD1. Trimming took 1 base from V and 5 from J; bases not matched to a gene: 10. Germline CDR1 reads GTSNPN; CDR2 reads SVGIG (reference sequence). This CDR3 has 16 residues. CDR3 sequence reads: CAWSAQGQGRWTEAFF. The CDR3 coding sequence is TGTGCCTGGAGTGCCCAGGGACAGGGGAGGTGGACTGAAGCTTTCTTT. Using reference TRBV30 and TRBJ1-1 for the parts outside the CDR3, the full variable domain is SQTIHQWPATLVQPVGSPLSLECTVEGTSNPNLYWYRQAAGRGLQLLFYSVGIGQISSEVPQNLSASRPQDRQFILSSKKLLLSDSGFYLCAWSAQGQGRWTEAFFGQGTRLTVV.

The chain links TRBV5-1 to TRBJ1-2, with D perhaps TRBD1 (6 bases). The CDR3 loop spans 14 amino acids. V lost 4 bases and J 5 bases, leaving 15 bases between the germline ends. Looked up from germline, CDR1 is SGHRS and CDR2 is YFSETQ. CDR3 coding DNA: TGCGCCAGCAGCACCGGACAGCTAGCTTATGGCTACACCTTC. This encodes CASSTGQLAYGYTF.

The chain combines TRBV7-2 with TRBJ2-2, with a possible D match to TRBD1 (5 bases). The CDR3 contains 14 residues. Between the trimmed V and J ends, which lost 4 bases and 7 bases, there was a span of 13 bases. Germline CDR1 reads SGHTA; CDR2 reads FQGNSA. The CDR3 nucleotides read TGTGCCAGCAGCTCGGACATCCTCGGCGGGGAGCTGTTTTTT. It is translated as CASSSDILGGELFF.

The gene calls are TRBV2 and TRBJ1-5; 7 bases fit TRBD1. CDR3 size: 15 residues. CDR1 is SNHLY, CDR2 FYNNEI, per germline. The ends lost 6 bases at V and 3 bases at J; junction bases unmatched: 8. The CDR3 is CASSEQGSANQPQHF. CDR3 bases: TGTGCCAGCAGCGAACAGGGGAGCGCCAATCAGCCCCAGCATTTT.

The chain links TRBV9 to TRBJ1-1; 11 nucleotides align to TRBD1. The CDR3 is 17 residues long. Germline CDR1 and CDR2: SGDLS and YYNGEE. Trimming at V came to 3 bases and at J to 1 base, leaving 8 bases not matched to a gene. This CDR3 reads CASSGRDRGSQNTEAFF. DNA for the CDR3: TGTGCCAGCAGCGGCCGGGACAGGGGGTCCCAGAACACTGAAGCTTTCTTT.

The chain uses TRBV29-1 and TRBJ2-7, with D tentatively TRBD1 (6 bases). Germline CDR1 is SQVTM and CDR2 is ANQGSEA. Trimming stripped 5 bases from V and 2 bases from J, with 7 bases between. The CDR3 is 11 amino acids. As DNA, the CDR3 is TGCAGCGTTAAGGGGGCCTACGAGCAGTACTTC. Protein product: CSVKGAYEQYF.

This clone was recorded once. The genes are TRBV4-3 and TRBJ2-3, with D perhaps matching TRBD1 or TRBD2 (6 bases each). The CDR3 has 16 amino acids. Per the germline V gene, CDR1 is LGHNA and CDR2 is YSLEER. Between the trimmed V and J ends, which lost 0 bases and 1 base, there was a span of 11 bases. CDR3 residues: CASSQDSGACTDTQYF. The CDR3 region has the DNA TGCGCCAGCAGCCAAGATTCGGGGGCTTGCACAGATACGCAGTATTTT.

J is TRBJ2-1 and V is TRBV7-6; TRBD2 matches at 12 bases. V trimming: 5 bases; J trimming: 7 bases; junction bases outside the gene matches: 15. CDR1 SGHVS and CDR2 FNYEAQ come from the germline V gene. This CDR3 comprises 18 residues. In DNA form, the CDR3 reads TGTGCCAGCAGCCTGTGGACTAGCGGGGCGGGCGCTTGGAATGAGCAGTTCTTC. Translating it yields CASSLWTSGAGAWNEQFF.

The chain has TRBV7-8 and TRBJ2-7; the match to TRBD2 covers 10 bases. The CDR3 consists of 13 residues. V was pared by 7 bases and J by 4 bases, with 4 bases of the junction left unmatched. Germline CDR1 is SGHVS and CDR2 is FQNEAQ. The CDR3 DNA sequence: TGTGCCAGCAATAGCGGGGGGCGGTACGAGCAGTACTTC. This translates into CASNSGGRYEQYF.

The gene calls are TRBV27 and TRBJ2-5; D is undetermined. V lost 1 base and J 1 base, leaving 13 bases between the germline ends. Germline values: CDR1 MNHEY, CDR2 SMNVEV (reference sequence). The CDR3 totals 16 residues. CDR3 DNA sequence: TGTGCCAGCAGTTTATTTGGCACAACCCCCCAAGAGACCCAGTACTTC. Translating it yields CASSLFGTTPQETQYF.

This clone was seen only once. The chain combines TRBV29-1 with TRBJ2-3, with TRBD2 matching over 7 bases. Germline trimming cut 0 bases from V and 5 bases from J; bases unmatched to any gene: 14. Germline V lookup: CDR1 SQVTM, CDR2 ANQGSEA. The CDR3 runs 17 residues. The CDR3 spells CSVEDYWEVSGGDTQYF. Written as DNA, the CDR3 is TGCAGCGTTGAAGATTATTGGGAGGTCTCGGGGGGAGATACGCAGTATTTT.

This chain joins TRBV6-5 and TRBJ1-1; D is perhaps TRBD1 (6 bases). Germline-derived CDR1 and CDR2 are MNHEY and SVGAGI. The CDR3 runs to 15 residues. V lost 6 bases and J lost 5, with 19 bases in between. CDR3 nucleotide sequence: TGTGCCAGCAGACAATGGAGGGGGGGTGGAACTGAAGCTTTCTTT. Amino acid sequence: CASRQWRGGGTEAFF.

With regard to this clone: This sample includes further DNA sequences coding for the same CDR3. The V and J genes are TRBV19 and TRBJ1-2; tentatively, D is TRBD1 (6 bases). The CDR3 runs to 13 residues. Trimming took off 2 bases at V and 7 bases at J, with 11 bases between the two ends. Germline V gene sequence: CDR1 LNHDA, CDR2 SQIVND (reference sequence). In DNA form, the CDR3 reads TGTGCCAGTAGTATAAGGACAGTAAGTGGCTACACCTTC. It translates to CASSIRTVSGYTF.